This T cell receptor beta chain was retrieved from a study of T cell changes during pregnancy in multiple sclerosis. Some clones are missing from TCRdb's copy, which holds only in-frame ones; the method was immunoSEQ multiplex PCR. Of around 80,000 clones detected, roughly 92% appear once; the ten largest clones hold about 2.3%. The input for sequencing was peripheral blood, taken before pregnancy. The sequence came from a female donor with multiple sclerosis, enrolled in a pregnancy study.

For the CDR3, the DNA is TGTGCCAGCGGGGCGGGAAGGAGGTATGGCTACACCTTC. Protein: CASGAGRRYGYTF. The chain is built from TRBV2 and TRBJ1-2, with D perhaps matching TRBD1 (5 bases). The CDR3 is made up of 13 amino acids. Germline values: CDR1 SNHLY, CDR2 FYNNEI. The V end lost 8 bases, the J end lost 5 bases, and 15 bases lay between the germline ends. Together with reference TRBV2 and TRBJ1-2, the CDR3 gives the full variable domain: EPEVTQTPSHQVTQMGQEVILRCVPISNHLYFYWYRQILGQKVEFLVSFYNNEISEKSEIFDDQFSVERPDGSNFTLKIRSTKLEDSAMYFCASGAGRRYGYTFGSGTRLTVV.